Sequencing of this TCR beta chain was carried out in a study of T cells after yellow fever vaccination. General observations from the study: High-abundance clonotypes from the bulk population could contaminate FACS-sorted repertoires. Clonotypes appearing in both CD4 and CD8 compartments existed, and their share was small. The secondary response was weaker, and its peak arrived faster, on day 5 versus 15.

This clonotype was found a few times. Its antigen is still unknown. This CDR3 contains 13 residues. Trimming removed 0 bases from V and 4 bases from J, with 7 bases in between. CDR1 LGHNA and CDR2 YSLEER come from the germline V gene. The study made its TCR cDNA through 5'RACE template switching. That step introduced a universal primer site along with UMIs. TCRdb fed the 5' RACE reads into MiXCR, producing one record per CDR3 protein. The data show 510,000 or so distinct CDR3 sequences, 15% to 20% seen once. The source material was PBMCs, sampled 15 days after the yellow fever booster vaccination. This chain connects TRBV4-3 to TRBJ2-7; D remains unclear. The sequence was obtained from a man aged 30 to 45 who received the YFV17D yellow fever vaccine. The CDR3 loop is CASSQEWAYEQYF. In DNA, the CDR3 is TGCGCCAGCAGCCAAGAGTGGGCTTACGAGCAGTACTTC.